The text below deals with one T cell receptor beta chain. Its antigen is not yet known. Base-call qualities are not available, and no considerably larger clone is one nucleotide away. In light of the paper, this sample's time point label describes: cycle 2 day 1 (C2D1) of nivolumab. Every trial patient had relapsed following autologous stem cell transplantation, and prior brentuximab vedotin exposure was what differed among cohorts A, B and C. The trial cohort included 56 patients with relapsed/refractory classical Hodgkin lymphoma, and each patient had a best overall response of complete response, partial response or progressive disease. In the multi-cohort phase II CheckMate 205 trial, trial patients received single-agent nivolumab. An independent review committee assessed best overall response by applying the 2007 International Working Group response criteria. Trial PBMCs were collected immediately before nivolumab initiation (C1D1) and during therapy at cycle 2 day 1 and cycle 4 day 1. Peripheral blood was collected in 8 mL Vacutainer Cell Preparation Tubes, from which PBMCs were isolated by centrifugation and then cryopreserved.

The sample originates from a study of PD-1 blockade in classical Hodgkin lymphoma (dated by TCRdb to the early 2020s). Background for the entire study: Nivolumab dosing was 3 mg/kg intravenously every 2 weeks, continuing until either disease progression or unacceptable toxicity. To define a peripheral blood immune signature of response to PD-1 blockade in classical Hodgkin lymphoma, the study combined TCR beta sequencing with CyTOF.

Study-level results and caveats: Baseline TCR diversity was reported to be lower in newly diagnosed patients than in healthy donors, and even lower in relapsed/refractory patients. CD4+ but not CD8+ TCR diversity rose significantly by C4D1 (p=0.0027 vs p=0.16), most apparent in complete responders (p=0.02). The study was limited to a single clinical trial cohort, and causes of repertoire differences, possibly disease activity or prior therapy, remained undefined. Trial patients with a complete response had baseline diversity similar to that of newly diagnosed patients, while partial responders and progressors had significantly lower diversity. Lower diversity was observed in patients in whom nivolumab was started less than 1 year after ASCT, and these patients were excluded from later analyses so that confounding by immune reconstitution would be avoided.

Genomic DNA was extracted with the Qiagen DNeasy kit from unsorted PBMCs and from negatively selected CD4+ and CD8+ fractions. TCR beta CDR3 regions were subjected to amplification by immunoSEQ multiplex PCR with primers that anneal to V and J segments. A synthetic immune receptor repertoire was used to minimize amplification bias, and any residual bias was removed computationally once sequencing was done. In the authors' own workflow: Custom Python scripts were used to quantify repertoire diversity as the Shannon entropy index. Unsorted, CD4+ and CD8+ repertoires were analyzed separately, except for combined analyses in which CD4+ and CD8+ sequences were merged in silico. A clone counted as expanded when the clone's frequency after treatment rose at least 2-fold relative to C1D1, and clones undetected at baseline were given a pseudocount of 0.5. Singleton clones were defined as clones with 0 or 1 copy at C1D1, and non-singleton clones were defined as clones with 2 or more copies. Clones expanded in unsorted samples were annotated as CD4+, CD8+ or unknown by matching protein sequences in sorted samples from the same patient. Wilcoxon tests were applied to paired samples to test diversity changes from C1D1 to C4D1. Held by TCRdb, this immuneACCESS table contains in-frame sequences only and omits some clones. Under half of the omission traces to an unresolved V gene where checked; the cause of the rest is unknown. The DNA gave D and trimming, while V, J and clone size come from that table. Here the sample has tens of thousands of clones; about 82% occur a single time. Roughly a sixth of the sample lies in the top ten.

CDR3 length: 16 amino acids, cysteine to phenylalanine. Left in the record is the CDR3 DNA by itself, 48 bases read in frame from the first base. The germline V gene supplies CDR1 MGHRA and CDR2 YSYEKL. The V and J ends are trimmed by 0 bases and 5 bases, leaving 16 bases between them. Sequencing used peripheral blood mononuclear cells (PBMCs), obtained before the second cycle of nivolumab. The chain employs TRBV4-1 and TRBJ1-2, and possibly TRBD1, on 6 matching bases. The TCR sequence derives from a human donor with classical Hodgkin lymphoma. The DNA sequence follows: TGCGCCAGCAGCCAAGACCTTACAGGGTCAGGATATGGCTACACCTTC. The translation is CASSQDLTGSGYGYTF.